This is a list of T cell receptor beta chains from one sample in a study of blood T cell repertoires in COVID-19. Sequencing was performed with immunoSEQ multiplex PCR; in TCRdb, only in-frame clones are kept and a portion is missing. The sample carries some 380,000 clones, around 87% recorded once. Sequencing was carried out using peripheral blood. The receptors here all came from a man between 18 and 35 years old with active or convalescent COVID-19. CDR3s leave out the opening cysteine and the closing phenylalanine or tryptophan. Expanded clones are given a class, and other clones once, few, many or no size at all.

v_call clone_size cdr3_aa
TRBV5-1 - ASSQYGTGYYEQY
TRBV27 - ASSLSSRGRLGGYT
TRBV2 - ASSLTGVRSPLH
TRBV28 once ASIRGGTSTDTQY
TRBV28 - ASSTGTSGTTYNEQF
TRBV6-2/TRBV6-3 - ASSIAGASTDTQY
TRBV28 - ASSPRTGASYEQY
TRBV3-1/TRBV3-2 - ASRLAQGDTQY
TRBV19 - ASRWDRSAGELF
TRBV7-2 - ASSFGRTVTYEQY
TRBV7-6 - ASSPLDRTSGRRNEQF
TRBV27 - ASSIGTSSSEQF
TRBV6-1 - ASSPGTLGF